The rows below give T cell receptor beta chains drawn from one sample of a study of T cells expressing NK-cell markers. Using the 5' RACE reads, TCRdb records one entry per CDR3 protein without DNA. This repertoire comprises almost 450,000 distinct CDR3 sequences; its ten largest clones make up less than 7.5%. The sequenced sample consisted of blood T cells: a sorted CD56 or NKG2C T cell subset, CD4+ or CD8+ T cells, or bulk PBMC T cells (not recorded which). The receptors here all came from a woman between 18 and 69 years old in good health. Each CDR3 is given with its conserved first and last residue.

j_gene,v_gene,CDR3aa
TRBJ1-5,TRBV7-2,CASSLDRVDNQPQHF
TRBJ2-1,TRBV19,CASSISSGTYNEQFF
TRBJ2-1,TRBV20-1,CSAPDAGVRYNEQFF
TRBJ2-1,TRBV4-3,CASSQESGEGDEQFF
TRBJ1-5,TRBV30,CAWSRGAVGQPQHF
TRBJ1-1,TRBV25-1,CASSDPGLKAFF
TRBJ1-2,TRBV25-1,CATHSWDTSSGYTF
TRBJ1-1,TRBV11-2,CASSLDQAQRNTEAFF
TRBJ2-7,TRBV12-3/TRBV12-4,CASSLQDYEQYF
TRBJ2-1,TRBV7-2,CASSLGQGRNEQFF
TRBJ2-4,TRBV9,CASSVGTLGLADIQYF
TRBJ2-1,TRBV11-2,CASSSTLADLGGFF
TRBJ1-4,TRBV12-3/TRBV12-4,CASSPPGTFNEKLFF
TRBJ1-2,TRBV5-1,CASSLSVDNYGYTF
TRBJ2-5,TRBV2,CASSDGDLKIGETQYF
TRBJ2-1,TRBV7-2,CASRTRTSGAYEQFF
TRBJ2-7,TRBV5-1,CASSLAEWSSYEQYF
TRBJ2-2,TRBV3-1,CASSPNIQRGDNTGELFF
TRBJ2-1,TRBV12-3/TRBV12-4,CASAIGGKYNEQFF
TRBJ2-5,TRBV20-1,CSALSLAGGHQETQYF
TRBJ2-7,TRBV20-1,CSALPSGRGYEQYF
TRBJ2-7,TRBV28,CASSLSGLAGDEQYF
TRBJ2-2,TRBV12-3/TRBV12-4,CASSPGAGELFF
TRBJ2-2,TRBV30,CASGGSGTGAPGELFF
TRBJ2-3,TRBV7-2,CASSRRQGGTDTQYF
TRBJ2-3,TRBV11-1,CASSLVLAGPRASTDTQYF
TRBJ2-7,TRBV20-1,CSASSGAGNSYEQYF
TRBJ1-5,TRBV3-1,CASSQARGDQPQHF
TRBJ2-2,TRBV9,CASSVVAGELFF
TRBJ2-1,TRBV4-1,CASSQPRRGYNEQFF
TRBJ2-7,TRBV20-1,CSARGRLSYEQYF
TRBJ1-6,TRBV20-1,CSAGRDGHSPLHF
TRBJ1-1,TRBV7-2,CASSLVGVNTEAFF
TRBJ2-1,TRBV20-1,CSAKGYNRTSGRLDEQFF
TRBJ2-1,TRBV20-1,CSARDVGTPDYNEQFF
TRBJ2-5,TRBV11-2,CASSLALTSGRVTPTQYF
TRBJ2-5,TRBV7-9,CASSLTGGFQETQYF
TRBJ2-1,TRBV5-1,CASSDPPRGESSEQFF
TRBJ1-2,TRBV6-5,CASSYSVYGDYGYTF
TRBJ2-7,TRBV27,CASSTRDGNYEQYF
TRBJ2-7,TRBV11-2,CASSERTDSGEQYF
TRBJ1-2,TRBV9,CASSAGQGGLGYTF
TRBJ2-1,TRBV20-1,CSARRGVAGRYNEQFF
TRBJ1-1,TRBV19,CASSIAGTGGTEAFF
TRBJ1-5,TRBV24-1,CATKEGEDQPQHF
TRBJ2-3,TRBV20-1,CSARSSGGVTDTQYF
TRBJ2-1,TRBV6-2/TRBV6-3,CASSNGLAQFF
TRBJ2-1,TRBV7-9,CASSLGQLNEQFF
TRBJ1-3,TRBV20-1,CSARLIGPSSGNTIYF
TRBJ2-1,TRBV5-4,CASRPGLANEQFF
TRBJ2-1,TRBV5-4,CASQGGRDEQFF
TRBJ2-3,TRBV5-1,CASSEGLAGASDTQYF
TRBJ2-3,TRBV6-1,CASREAGYTDTQYF